The 27 T cell receptor beta chains presented below share a single source sample, sequenced in a study of T cell responses to AZD1222 COVID-19 vaccine. Sequencing used immunoSEQ multiplex PCR; TCRdb keeps in-frame clones, though not all of them. The table lists under 140,000 clones, approximately 90% of them singletons, with 1.6% in the top ten. The sequenced sample was peripheral blood, obtained on day 0 of AZD1222 vaccination. All receptors derive from an adult in good health.

The genes are TRBV25-1 and TRBJ2-2; D assignment may be TRBD1 or TRBD2 (5 bases each). Trimming shortened V by 3 bases and J by 3 bases, and 8 bases separated the two germline ends. Germline CDR1 is MGHDK and CDR2 is SYGVNS. The CDR3 sequence is 14 residues long. CDR3 protein: CASSDRGDTGELFF. CDR3 DNA sequence: TGTGCCAGCAGTGACCGAGGGGACACCGGGGAGCTGTTTTTT.

The chain joins TRBV7-9 to TRBJ1-2; D unresolved. The CDR3 covers 14 residues. Trimming removed 1 base at V and 4 bases at J, with 10 bases between. Germline V gives CDR1 SEHNR, CDR2 FQNEAQ (reference sequence). In DNA, the CDR3 is TGTGCCAGCAGCTTAGAAGCCCCAGTCTATGGCTACACCTTC. Translating gives CASSLEAPVYGYTF.

The chain joins TRBV18 to TRBJ2-5, with a weak D call TRBD2 (5 bases). Trimming took 6 bases from V and 2 from J, leaving 13 bases between them. CDR1 and CDR2 from the germline V gene are KGHSH and LQKENI. The CDR3 contains 14 residues. The CDR3 nucleotides are TGTGCCAGCTCGCCCAGGAGACTACAAGAGACCCAGTACTTC. Translation gives CASSPRRLQETQYF. The full variable domain, its missing parts supplied by reference TRBV18 and TRBJ2-5, is NAGVMQNPRHLVRRRGQEARLRCSPMKGHSHVYWYRQLPEEGLKFMVYLQKENIIDESGMPKERFSAEFPKEGPSILRIQQVVRGDSAAYFCASSPRRLQETQYFGPGTRLLVL.

V gene TRBV29-1 combines with J gene TRBJ2-6; 9 positions agree with TRBD1. The CDR3 length is 16 residues. V was clipped by 7 bases and J by 4 bases; unmatched bases: 11. From germline, CDR1 is SQVTM and CDR2 ANQGSEA. CDR3 amino acids: CSGKLGQGPGANVLTF. In DNA, the CDR3 is TGCAGCGGGAAACTCGGACAGGGGCCCGGGGCCAACGTCCTGACTTTC.

The chain's CDR3 is CASSQDDRGRGGTEAFF. CDR3 DNA sequence: TGCGCCAGCAGCCAAGACGACAGGGGAAGAGGAGGCACTGAAGCTTTCTTT. The chain uses TRBV4-1 and TRBJ1-1; 8 nucleotides line up with TRBD1. After removal of 0 bases from V and 4 bases from J, the junction contained 10 bases not matched to a gene. The germline V gene has CDR1 MGHRA and CDR2 YSYEKL. CDR3 length equals 17 residues.

The gene calls are TRBV7-2 and TRBJ2-7; 8 nucleotides agree with TRBD1. The CDR3 sequence is 15 residues long. Germline CDR1 is SGHTA and CDR2 is FQGNSA. The J segment lost 5 bases and the V segment lost 5 bases, leaving 11 bases of the junction unmatched. CDR3 loop: CASSPTAGQGNEQYF. The CDR3, as DNA: TGTGCCAGCAGCCCAACGGCAGGACAGGGAAACGAGCAGTACTTC.

The gene calls are TRBV6-5 and TRBJ1-6; D remains unclear. The CDR3 spans 11 residues. Deletions cut 5 bases from V and 12 bases from J, with 8 bases between. Germline CDR1 and CDR2: MNHEY and SVGAGI. Written as DNA, the CDR3 is TGTGCCAGCAGTAACCAAGGACCCCTCCACTTT. Amino acid sequence: CASSNQGPLHF.

The chain carries TRBV18 and TRBJ2-7; D is possibly TRBD1 (6 bases). The CDR3 totals 13 residues. V gave up 3 bases and J gave up 6 bases, with 12 bases separating them. Germline CDR1 is KGHSH and CDR2 is LQKENI. The CDR3 is CASSPSQGSEQYF. In DNA form, the CDR3 reads TGTGCCAGCTCACCGTCACAGGGTAGCGAGCAGTACTTC.

The rearrangement links TRBV5-1 to TRBJ1-4; 7 bases match TRBD1. Germline loops: CDR1 SGHRS, CDR2 YFSETQ. This CDR3 has 16 amino acids. V was clipped by 2 bases and J by 2 bases; unmatched bases: 6. The CDR3 here is CASSLQGKGTNEKLFF. The CDR3 DNA reads TGCGCCAGCAGCTTACAGGGGAAGGGCACTAATGAAAAACTGTTTTTT.

The chain links TRBV3-1 (or the pseudogene TRBV3-2) to TRBJ1-2; 9 positions agree with TRBD1. The CDR3 totals 15 residues. Germline assignment: CDR1 LGHDT and CDR2 YNNKEL (reference sequence). V shed 4 bases, J shed 8 bases, and the junction held 11 bases outside the gene matches. CDR3 coding DNA: TGTGCCAGCAGCCTTGAGATACAGGGGGCAGGGGGCTACACCTTC. Its protein is CASSLEIQGAGGYTF.

The chain is built from TRBV19 and TRBJ1-2; D unresolved. Trimming shortened V by 3 bases and J by 7 bases, and 9 bases separated the two germline ends. CDR3 length: 12 residues. Germline CDR1 and CDR2: LNHDA and SQIVND (reference sequence). CDR3: CASSMGPRGYTF. The CDR3 region has the DNA TGTGCCAGTAGTATGGGCCCACGTGGCTACACCTTC.

The chain has TRBV5-1 and TRBJ1-1, with D unclear. Trimming left V 2 bases short and J 5 bases short, with 13 bases between. Germline assignment: CDR1 SGHRS and CDR2 YFSETQ. The length of the CDR3 is 14 residues. CDR3: CASSFGPSGTEAFF. The CDR3, as DNA: TGCGCCAGCAGCTTCGGGCCGTCTGGGACTGAAGCTTTCTTT.

This clone was seen just once. The chain couples TRBV11-2 to TRBJ2-5; 7 bases map to TRBD2. Germline V gives CDR1 SGHAT, CDR2 FQNNGV. V lost 0 bases and J lost 3; bases outside the gene matches: 4. This CDR3 has 15 amino acids. In DNA form, the CDR3 reads TGTGCCAGCAGCTTAGAGCTAGCGGCTAAAGAGACCCAGTACTTC. Translating it yields CASSLELAAKETQYF.

In DNA, the CDR3 is TGTGCCAGCAGTGAAGCGGGCCGGGACAAACCCTACGAGCAGTACTTC. This encodes CASSEAGRDKPYEQYF. This chain links TRBV6-1 with TRBJ2-7; D possibly corresponds to TRBD1 (6 bases). Germline V gene sequence: CDR1 MNHNS, CDR2 SASEGT. V was trimmed by 0 bases and J by 2 bases, leaving 14 bases between them. The CDR3 spans 16 residues.

V gene TRBV12-3 or TRBV12-4 combines with J gene TRBJ1-1; D is possibly TRBD1 (6 bases). The V gene lost 3 bases and the J gene lost 6 bases, with 11 bases spanning the gap. This CDR3 is built from 13 residues. CDR3 loop: CASSLSGASEAFF. In nucleotides, the CDR3 is TGTGCCAGCAGTTTGTCAGGGGCGTCTGAAGCTTTCTTT.

Note on this clone: The sample has other DNA sequences that encode this CDR3 too. The chain couples TRBV6-5 to TRBJ2-7; D gene ambiguous. The CDR3 totals 14 residues. Trimming removed 8 bases from V and 2 bases from J, with 16 bases in between. Germline V gives CDR1 MNHEY, CDR2 SVGAGI. CDR3 region: CASRSPGPPYEQYF. DNA of the CDR3: TGTGCCAGCCGGAGCCCGGGCCCGCCCTACGAGCAGTACTTC.

This chain joins TRBV9 and TRBJ1-6; D is perhaps TRBD1 (6 bases). This CDR3 comprises 15 residues. CDR1 is SGDLS and CDR2 is YYNGEE in the germline V gene. Trimming removed 2 bases at V and 4 bases at J, with 10 bases between. CDR3 DNA: TGTGCCAGCAGCGTCGGACAGAGATATAATTCACCCCTCCACTTT. Residues: CASSVGQRYNSPLHF.

The gene calls are TRBV4-1 and TRBJ1-5; 7 nucleotides match TRBD1. With 0 bases clipped from V and 0 bases from J, the junction kept 8 bases outside the gene matches. The CDR3 runs 18 residues. Germline V gene data show CDR1 as MGHRA and CDR2 as YSYEKL. In DNA, the CDR3 is TGCGCCAGCAGCCAAGAGCCACCCCAGGGGGGTAGCAATCAGCCCCAGCATTTT. Translation gives CASSQEPPQGGSNQPQHF.

V and J are TRBV18 and TRBJ2-3; 11 bases fit TRBD2. J was trimmed by 6 bases and V by 4 bases; bases with no gene match: 3. The CDR3 totals 14 residues. The germline V gene encodes CDR1 KGHSH and CDR2 LQKENI. This chain's CDR3 is CASSLTSGSDTQYF. The DNA of the CDR3 is TGTGCCAGCTCACTTACTAGCGGGAGCGATACGCAGTATTTT.

V and J are TRBV4-1 and TRBJ2-1; D is undetermined. The V gene lost 3 bases and the J gene lost 0 bases, with 9 bases spanning the gap. Per germline, CDR1 MGHRA and CDR2 YSYEKL. This CDR3 region has 15 residues. The CDR3 region is CASSQAGFSYNEQFF. In nucleotides, the CDR3 is TGCGCCAGCAGCCAGGCCGGGTTCTCCTACAATGAGCAGTTCTTC.

The chain has TRBV27 and TRBJ1-3; D gene unclear. This CDR3 contains 14 residues. CDR1 is MNHEY and CDR2 is SMNVEV in the germline V gene (reference sequence). Trimming took off 3 bases at V and 0 bases at J, with 6 bases between the two ends. The CDR3 region has the DNA TGTGCCAGCAGTTTCCTTGGCTCTGGAAACACCATATATTTT. Translated, it gives CASSFLGSGNTIYF.

The V gene is TRBV28, the J gene TRBJ2-7, with 10 bases fitting TRBD1. The ends lost 6 bases at V and 6 bases at J; junction bases unmatched: 11. Germline CDR1 reads MDHEN; CDR2 reads SYDVKM. CDR3 length: 15 amino acids. The CDR3 protein is CASSRPGTGDLEQYF. In DNA, the CDR3 is TGTGCCAGCAGCCGACCCGGGACAGGGGACCTCGAGCAGTACTTC.

V is TRBV7-2 and J is TRBJ2-7; 8 positions agree with TRBD2. This CDR3 spans 16 amino acids. CDR1 is SGHTA, CDR2 FQGNSA, per germline. With 5 bases clipped from V and 0 bases from J, the junction kept 9 bases outside the gene matches. CDR3 nucleotide sequence: TGTGCCAGCAGCGCCCGTAGCGGGGAGGACTCCTACGAGCAGTACTTC. This gives the protein CASSARSGEDSYEQYF.

The rearrangement links TRBV7-2 to TRBJ1-5, with a tentative D call TRBD1 (5 bases). V shed 2 bases and J shed 0 bases, with 8 bases lying between them. The CDR3 has 15 residues. The germline CDR1 and CDR2 sequences are SGHTA and FQGNSA. CDR3 DNA sequence: TGTGCCAGCAGCTTACAGGGCTATAGCAATCAGCCCCAGCATTTT. Translating gives CASSLQGYSNQPQHF.

This chain uses TRBV19 with TRBJ1-2, with 7 bases fitting TRBD1. Germline CDR1 reads LNHDA; CDR2 reads SQIVND (reference sequence). V shed 7 bases and J 5 bases; nucleotides not matched to a gene: 10. The CDR3 consists of 14 residues. The CDR3 DNA follows: TGTGCCAGTAACCGACAGGGCATGTGGTATGGCTACACCTTC. It translates to CASNRQGMWYGYTF. The full variable domain, with the rest looked up from reference TRBV19 and TRBJ1-2, is DGGITQSPKYLFRKEGQNVTLSCEQNLNHDAMYWYRQDPGQGLRLIYYSQIVNDFQKGDIAEGYSVSREKKESFPLTVTSAQKNPTAFYLCASNRQGMWYGYTFGSGTRLTVV.

V usage is TRBV6-5 and J usage is TRBJ2-2; unclear D gene. Trimming stripped 7 bases from V and 2 bases from J, with 8 bases between. This CDR3 is 13 amino acids long. Germline lookup yields CDR1 MNHEY and CDR2 SVGAGI. The CDR3 here is CASIHLNTGELFF. DNA of the CDR3: TGTGCCAGCATCCACCTTAACACCGGGGAGCTGTTTTTT.

This clone was detected once. This chain joins TRBV27 and TRBJ2-7, with D perhaps matching TRBD2 (6 bases). There are 15 residues in the CDR3. Trimming shortened V by 3 bases and J by 0 bases, and 12 bases separated the two germline ends. CDR1 and CDR2 (germline): MNHEY, SMNVEV (reference sequence). The DNA for the CDR3 is TGTGCCAGCAGTTTTTCCGGGGGATTCTCCTACGAGCAGTACTTC. It specifies CASSFSGGFSYEQYF.